Given below is one T cell receptor beta chain in context. The antigen is not known. Read sequence stops 3 residues before the CDR3 end, and the germline J gene provides the missing end. This record comes from a study of T cells in women clearing cervical HPV infection. Overall study: Case blood was drawn a median approximately 160 days after lesion detection.

Study observations and caveats: CIN3+ cases had significantly higher TCR richness than controls; evenness did not differ. Combining TCR richness with V gene abundances gave roughly 0.8 AUC.

The assay was immunoSEQ multiplex PCR, and TCRdb's table has in-frame clones only and misses some. The sample spans approximately 17,000 clones; the ten largest clones claim around 10%. The V gene lost 2 bases and the J gene lost 2 bases, with 5 bases spanning the gap. Looked up from germline, CDR1 is SGHTA and CDR2 is FQGTGA. The CDR3 is 13 residues long. The source of this sequence is a woman aged 18 to 69 with a cervical HPV16 infection that either progressed to CIN3+ or cleared (not recorded which). Sequencing was performed on blood buffy coat. The V gene is TRBV7-3, the J gene TRBJ2-3; D is uncertain. The CDR3 loop is CASSLLSTDTQYF. CDR3 bases read: TGTGCCAGCAGCTTACTCTCCACAGATACG.